Listed here are 28 T cell receptor beta chains from one sample, sequenced in a study of metastatic and nonmetastatic thyroid tumors. No patient had received any treatment before thyroid surgery. From the PCR reads, TCRdb re-called clones with MiXCR. The top ten hold around 45% of the sample, which has roughly 32,000 clones, approximately 8% seen once. The specimen was blood. Receptors originate from a female donor with papillary thyroid cancer or a benign thyroid nodule (not recorded which). Some clones in this sample may be carry-over from other donors' samples.

This rearrangement joins TRBV5-1 to TRBJ1-1, with D possibly matching TRBD1 (5 bases). In germline, CDR1 is SGHRS, CDR2 YFSETQ. CDR3 length: 16 amino acids. Trimming removed 0 bases at V and 3 bases at J, with 15 bases between. The DNA of the CDR3 is TGCGCCAGCAGCTTGGTGGCAATGGGGGTTGACACTGAAGCTTTCTTT. Protein product: CASSLVAMGVDTEAFF. The full variable domain, rest sourced from reference TRBV5-1 and TRBJ1-1, is KAGVTQTPRYLIKTRGQQVTLSCSPISGHRSVSWYQQTPGQGLQFLFEYFSETQRNKGNFPGRFSGRQFSNSRSEMNVSTLELGDSALYLCASSLVAMGVDTEAFFGQGTRLTVV.

Many counts were recorded for this clone. The CDR3 sequence is CASSKTGVGEAFF. CDR3 bases: TGTGCCAGCAGCAAGACAGGTGTAGGTGAAGCTTTCTTT. This chain links TRBV7-8 with TRBJ1-1, with D possibly being TRBD1 (6 bases). The CDR3 is 13 residues long. V was shortened by 5 bases and J by 7 bases, with 14 bases between the two germline ends. The germline gives CDR1 SGHVS, CDR2 FQNEAQ.

This clone showed up many times. V is TRBV18 and J is TRBJ1-3; D ambiguous. V was cut by 0 bases and J by 4 bases, with 7 bases left in between. Germline V CDR1 and CDR2: KGHSH, LQKENI. The length of the CDR3 is 14 residues. CDR3 loop: CASSPPSIGNTIYF. The CDR3 coding sequence is TGTGCCAGCTCACCACCTAGTATCGGAAACACCATATATTTT.

The chain is built from TRBV30 and TRBJ2-7; TRBD1 might be the D (6 bases). CDR1 and CDR2 (germline): GTSNPN, SVGIG (reference sequence). The CDR3 runs 12 residues. V was trimmed by 4 bases and J by 3 bases, leaving 10 bases between them. This CDR3 is CAWKDRHYEQYF. DNA for the CDR3: TGTGCCTGGAAGGACAGACACTACGAGCAGTACTTC. Combining the CDR3 with reference TRBV30 and TRBJ2-7 gives the whole variable domain SQTIHQWPATLVQPVGSPLSLECTVEGTSNPNLYWYRQAAGRGLQLLFYSVGIGQISSEVPQNLSASRPQDRQFILSSKKLLLSDSGFYLCAWKDRHYEQYFGPGTRLTVT.

Ten or more counts support this clone. Other nucleotide sequences in the sample specify the same CDR3. V is TRBV9 and J is TRBJ2-5; no definite D call. Germline CDR1 SGDLS, CDR2 YYNGEE. This CDR3 contains 16 residues. V lost 0 bases and J 2 bases, leaving 14 bases between the germline ends. The CDR3 DNA reads TGTGCCAGCAGCGTAGCCGGGTGGGCAGAACAAGAGACCCAGTACTTC. This sequence encodes CASSVAGWAEQETQYF.

This clone showed up many times. The chain links TRBV19 to TRBJ1-5; TRBD1 matches at 11 bases. CDR1 and CDR2 from the germline V gene are LNHDA and SQIVND (reference sequence). J lost 5 bases, V lost 7 bases, and 7 bases had no gene match. CDR3 size: 15 residues. The CDR3 coding sequence is TGTGCCAGTATGGGTTGGGGACAGGGGGATCAGCCCCAGCATTTT. Translating it yields CASMGWGQGDQPQHF. The full variable domain, its missing parts supplied by reference TRBV19 and TRBJ1-5, is DGGITQSPKYLFRKEGQNVTLSCEQNLNHDAMYWYRQDPGQGLRLIYYSQIVNDFQKGDIAEGYSVSREKKESFPLTVTSAQKNPTAFYLCASMGWGQGDQPQHFGDGTRLSIL.

This clone has at least ten counts. The CDR3 nucleotides read TGCGCCAGCAGCCAGAGGGGACTCGGGGGACAGTCCTACGAGCAGTACTTC. As protein: CASSQRGLGGQSYEQYF. The V and J genes are TRBV4-1 and TRBJ2-7; a possible D gene is TRBD1 (7 bases). The V end was cut by 3 bases, the J end by 1 base, with 19 bases between. This CDR3 comprises 17 residues. Per germline, CDR1 MGHRA and CDR2 YSYEKL.

This clone showed up many times. The V call is TRBV2, the J call TRBJ2-5, with TRBD2 as a possible D gene (5 bases). Trimming left V 4 bases short and J 0 bases short, with 9 bases between. This CDR3 is 14 amino acids long. CDR1 is SNHLY, CDR2 FYNNEI, per germline. CDR3 amino acids: CASSVQDYQETQYF. CDR3 coding DNA: TGTGCCAGCAGTGTTCAGGACTACCAAGAGACCCAGTACTTC. The complete variable domain, with remaining parts taken from reference TRBV2 and TRBJ2-5, reads EPEVTQTPSHQVTQMGQEVILRCVPISNHLYFYWYRQILGQKVEFLVSFYNNEISEKSEIFDDQFSVERPDGSNFTLKIRSTKLEDSAMYFCASSVQDYQETQYFGPGTRLLVL.

This clone was seen repeatedly, ten times or more. The V and J genes are TRBV29-1 and TRBJ1-2, with TRBD1 matching over 10 bases. Germline V lookup: CDR1 SQVTM, CDR2 ANQGSEA. V lost 4 bases and J lost 8; bases outside the gene matches: 4. This CDR3 comprises 12 residues. The CDR3 is CSVVGTGEGYTF. The DNA of the CDR3 is TGCAGCGTTGTCGGGACAGGGGAAGGCTACACCTTC.

This clone was recorded many times. The rearrangement uses TRBV6-1 and TRBJ2-3, with D unclear. This CDR3 has 12 residues. The germline V gene encodes CDR1 MNHNS and CDR2 SASEGT. V was pared by 5 bases and J by 6 bases, with 9 bases between. The CDR3 sequence: CASSWKSDTQYF. As DNA, the CDR3 is TGTGCCAGCAGTTGGAAGAGCGATACGCAGTATTTT.

This clone occurred many times. The chain joins TRBV6-2 or TRBV6-3 to TRBJ1-2; a possible D gene is TRBD1 (6 bases). Germline CDR1 is MNHEY and CDR2 is SVGEGT. This CDR3 is 13 amino acids long. The V gene lost 2 bases and the J gene lost 6 bases, with 10 bases spanning the gap. The CDR3 loop is CASSYGGADGYTF. CDR3 nucleotide sequence: TGTGCCAGCAGTTACGGGGGCGCGGATGGCTACACCTTC.

Of note for this clone: Given a much more abundant clone one base away, this may be a read error. The chain employs TRBV3-1 and TRBJ2-1; 8 bases are shared with TRBD1. The CDR3 covers 19 residues. Germline lookup yields CDR1 LGHDT and CDR2 YNNKEL (reference sequence). The ends lost 3 bases at V and 0 bases at J; junction bases unmatched: 13. This chain's CDR3 is CASSQAGQVDWSSYNEQFF. The CDR3 nucleotides are TGTGCCAGCAGCCAGGCGGGACAGGTGGACTGGAGCTCCTACAATGAGCAGTTCTTC.

This clone has a count of ten or more. This sample also contains other DNA sequences that code for the same CDR3. This chain connects TRBV6-2 or TRBV6-3 to TRBJ2-5; TRBD2 aligns across 7 bases. Per germline, CDR1 MNHEY and CDR2 SVGEGT. The CDR3 is 15 residues long. V lost 6 bases to trimming and J lost 4 bases; unmatched junction nucleotides: 11. DNA for the CDR3: TGTGCCAGCAGGCATCTTGTGGCGGGGGTAGAGACCCAGTACTTC. It yields the protein CASRHLVAGVETQYF.

This clone was recorded many times. V and J are TRBV27 and TRBJ1-5, with 8 bases fitting TRBD1. CDR3 size: 16 residues. V lost 4 bases to trimming and J lost 6 bases; unmatched junction nucleotides: 11. Germline CDR1 MNHEY, CDR2 SMNVEV (reference sequence). The CDR3 nucleotides are TGTGCCAGCAGTTCCGAAAGACAGGGGCTTGCTCAGCCCCAGCATTTT. Its translation: CASSSERQGLAQPQHF.

This clone was detected many times. V is TRBV30 and J is TRBJ2-1; 7 bases fit TRBD2. Germline CDR1 reads GTSNPN; CDR2 reads SVGIG (reference sequence). The ends lost 5 bases at V and 6 bases at J; junction bases unmatched: 1. This CDR3 has 11 residues. The CDR3 is CAWGTINEQFF. The DNA of the CDR3 is TGTGCCTGGGGGACTATCAATGAGCAGTTCTTC.

This clone was seen repeatedly, ten times or more. The chain couples TRBV7-9 to TRBJ2-2; D gene uncertain. CDR3 size: 14 residues. CDR1 is SEHNR and CDR2 is FQNEAQ in the germline V gene (reference sequence). Between the trimmed V and J ends, which lost 2 bases and 6 bases, there was a span of 10 bases. The CDR3 bases are TGTGCCAGCAGCTTACGCTCCGGCGCCGGGGAGCTGTTTTTT. Protein product: CASSLRSGAGELFF.

The sample holds many counts of this clone. The V and J genes are TRBV28 and TRBJ1-2; D gene ambiguous. This CDR3 is built from 13 residues. Trimming left V 1 base short and J 4 bases short, with 7 bases between. Germline V gene lookup returns CDR1 MDHEN and CDR2 SYDVKM. The CDR3 protein is CASSLLVGYGYTF. The DNA of the CDR3 is TGTGCCAGCAGTTTATTAGTAGGCTATGGCTACACCTTC.

This clone was picked up many times. The gene calls are TRBV6-1 and TRBJ1-1; weak D call: TRBD1 (6 bases). V was clipped by 4 bases and J by 9 bases, with 18 bases between them. There are 14 residues in the CDR3. Germline CDR1 is MNHNS and CDR2 is SASEGT. CDR3 residues: CASSVRGEFLKAFF. The DNA of the CDR3 is TGTGCCAGCAGTGTTAGGGGGGAGTTCTTGAAAGCTTTCTTT.

This clone was detected ten times or more. This chain links TRBV27 with TRBJ1-2; 7 bases match TRBD1. The germline CDR1 and CDR2 sequences are MNHEY and SMNVEV (reference sequence). The CDR3 consists of 13 residues. V was clipped by 6 bases and J by 6 bases; unmatched bases: 7. Here the CDR3 reads CASRDSGGDGYTF. CDR3 DNA: TGTGCCAGCAGGGATTCAGGGGGAGATGGCTACACCTTC.

This clone was detected only a few times. A much larger clone differs by one base, so this may be a read error. For the CDR3, the DNA is TGTGCCAGCAGTTTATCCTTGGGGTGGCAGTTCTTC. It is translated as CASSLSLGWQFF. V gene TRBV28 combines with J gene TRBJ2-1; D is ambiguous. CDR3 length equals 12 residues. CDR1 and CDR2 (germline): MDHEN, SYDVKM. V was cut by 1 base and J by 12 bases, with 10 bases left in between. The whole variable domain, filled in from reference TRBV28 and TRBJ2-1, reads DVKVTQSSRYLVKRTGEKVFLECVQDMDHENMFWYRQDPGLGLRLIYFSYDVKMKEKGDIPEGYSVSREKKERFSLILESASTNQTSMYLCASSLSLGWQFFGPGTRLTVL.

This clone was counted many times. The rearrangement links TRBV28 to TRBJ1-3, with unresolved D. Germline assignment: CDR1 MDHEN and CDR2 SYDVKM. The V and J ends lost 7 bases and 7 bases respectively, with 20 bases between them. The CDR3 covers 15 residues. The CDR3 sequence is CASTPRPPGMNTIYF. CDR3 nucleotides: TGTGCCAGCACCCCCAGACCTCCGGGTATGAACACCATATATTTT.

This clone has ten or more counts. The rearrangement links TRBV5-6 to TRBJ1-5; D ambiguous. The length of the CDR3 is 17 residues. Germline values: CDR1 SGHDT, CDR2 YYEEEE. The V end lost 1 base, the J end lost 0 bases, and 14 bases lay between the germline ends. The CDR3 nucleotides read TGTGCCAGCAGCTTGCGCGTAAACTCTAATAGCAATCAGCCCCAGCATTTT. Translation gives CASSLRVNSNSNQPQHF.

This clone came up many times. The CDR3 region is CASSPDSGYGYTF. The CDR3 DNA reads as TGTGCCAGCAGCCCGGATAGCGGCTATGGCTACACCTTC. The chain carries TRBV7-2 and TRBJ1-2, with D uncertain. Germline V CDR1 and CDR2: SGHTA, FQGNSA. V lost 5 bases, J lost 4 bases, and 11 bases lay in between. The CDR3 extends over 13 amino acids.

At least ten counts were recorded for this clone. The CDR3 DNA reads as TGTGCCAGCAGCGGGTACAGCACAGATACGCAGTATTTT. This encodes CASSGYSTDTQYF. V is TRBV9 and J is TRBJ2-3; D not certain. This CDR3 is built from 13 residues. Germline assignment: CDR1 SGDLS and CDR2 YYNGEE. The V and J ends lost 3 bases and 0 bases respectively, with 5 bases between them.

The chain is built from TRBV7-3 and TRBJ2-3, with D maybe TRBD1 (5 bases). V shed 4 bases and J shed 5 bases, with 10 bases lying between them. Germline CDR1 SGHTA, CDR2 FQGTGA. The length of the CDR3 is 13 residues. CDR3 sequence reads: CASSSRDRDTQYF. For the CDR3, the DNA is TGTGCCAGCAGCTCGCGAGACAGAGATACGCAGTATTTT.

This clone was detected many times. The chain is built from TRBV10-3 and TRBJ2-4, with 7 bases matching TRBD1. Germline V lookup: CDR1 ENHRY, CDR2 SYGVKD. This CDR3 contains 15 residues. Trimming at V came to 6 bases and at J to 6 bases, leaving 11 bases not matched to a gene. Here the CDR3 DNA reads TGTGCCATCAGCGGCGAGGGGGCTGGTGGAAACATTCAGTACTTC. Protein product: CAISGEGAGGNIQYF.

As for this clone: Since a much larger clone is just one base distant, this may be a read error. The V gene is TRBV4-2, the J gene TRBJ2-5, with D perhaps TRBD2 (6 bases). V was trimmed by 0 bases and J by 4 bases, leaving 21 bases between them. Germline V CDR1 and CDR2: LGHNA, YNFKEQ. The CDR3 runs 18 residues. CDR3 region: CASSQERLVGGLGETQYF. The CDR3 nucleotides are TGTGCCAGCAGCCAAGAACGGCTAGTGGGAGGCCTGGGAGAGACCCAGTACTTC.

This clone was picked up many times. The V call is TRBV6-1, the J call TRBJ1-6, with D unresolved. The germline V gene has CDR1 MNHNS and CDR2 SASEGT. V dropped 6 bases and J dropped 0 bases, with 12 bases sitting between them. The CDR3 length is 16 residues. The CDR3 sequence is CASSRRPSSYNSPLHF. CDR3 nucleotide sequence: TGTGCCAGCAGCAGAAGACCGAGCTCCTATAATTCACCCCTCCACTTT.